Listed below are T cell receptor beta chains from one sample, sequenced in a study of PD-1 blockade in classical Hodgkin lymphoma. TCRdb's table, derived via immunoSEQ multiplex PCR, lists solely in-frame clones and lacks some. This table has approximately 110,000 clones, about nine tenths appearing once. The input for sequencing was peripheral blood mononuclear cells (PBMCs), taken before the fourth cycle of nivolumab. The origin of the receptors is a human donor with classical Hodgkin lymphoma. Both conserved end residues are part of each CDR3. Each record gives: CDR3 DNA, CDR3 protein, J gene, clone size, V gene, D gene. The D gene is left open where the match is weak. The size of a clone is reported for some rows only, either as once, few or many, or as a class for expanded clones.

CDR3 DNA: TGTGCCAGCAGTTACCGACGGACAGATCCTGGAAACACCATATATTTT; CDR3 protein: CASSYRRTDPGNTIYF; J gene: TRBJ1-3; clone size: NA; V gene: TRBV6-6; D gene: NA
CDR3 DNA: TGTGCCAGCAGTGAACGGGACAGGGGGTTCGCAACTAATGAAAAACTGTTTTTT; CDR3 protein: CASSERDRGFATNEKLFF; J gene: TRBJ1-4; clone size: NA; V gene: TRBV6-1; D gene: TRBD1
CDR3 DNA: TGTGCCACCAGCAGAGACCTGATCTCCGAGAGCTCCTACGAGCAGTACTTC; CDR3 protein: CATSRDLISESSYEQYF; J gene: TRBJ2-7; clone size: NA; V gene: TRBV15; D gene: NA
CDR3 DNA: TGTGCCAGCAGTTTTAACCGACTAGCGGGAAGTCAAGAGACCCAGTACTTC; CDR3 protein: CASSFNRLAGSQETQYF; J gene: TRBJ2-5; clone size: NA; V gene: TRBV28; D gene: TRBD2
CDR3 DNA: TGTGCCAGCAGTTACTTGCAGGGAGGAACTGAAGCTTTCTTT; CDR3 protein: CASSYLQGGTEAFF; J gene: TRBJ1-1; clone size: NA; V gene: TRBV6-5; D gene: NA
CDR3 DNA: TGTGCCAGTAGTATAGATCCACGAAGTAAGACAGGGTTCGGCAACTATGGCTACACCTTC; CDR3 protein: CASSIDPRSKTGFGNYGYTF; J gene: TRBJ1-2; clone size: NA; V gene: TRBV19; D gene: TRBD1
CDR3 DNA: TGTGCCAGCAGCCTCGGAGGGCTGGCTAATGAAAAACTGTTTTTT; CDR3 protein: CASSLGGLANEKLFF; J gene: TRBJ1-4; clone size: NA; V gene: TRBV14; D gene: NA
CDR3 DNA: TGCGCCAGCAGCCGGGCGACAGGGGGCTATGGCTACACCTTC; CDR3 protein: CASSRATGGYGYTF; J gene: TRBJ1-2; clone size: NA; V gene: TRBV5-1; D gene: TRBD1
CDR3 DNA: TGTGCCAGCAGTAAACAGGGATTTAGCAATCAGCCCCAGCATTTT; CDR3 protein: CASSKQGFSNQPQHF; J gene: TRBJ1-5; clone size: NA; V gene: TRBV2; D gene: NA
CDR3 DNA: TGTGCCAGCAGCTCCGAATACTCTGGAAACACCATATATTTT; CDR3 protein: CASSSEYSGNTIYF; J gene: TRBJ1-3; clone size: NA; V gene: TRBV7-2; D gene: NA
CDR3 DNA: TGCGCCAGCAGCTTGACAGTTACAAACAATGAGCAGTTCTTC; CDR3 protein: CASSLTVTNNEQFF; J gene: TRBJ2-1; clone size: NA; V gene: TRBV5-1; D gene: NA
CDR3 DNA: TGTGCCAGCAGGGAGCAGGGAGCTAACTATGGCTACACCTTC; CDR3 protein: CASREQGANYGYTF; J gene: TRBJ1-2; clone size: NA; V gene: TRBV5-4; D gene: NA
CDR3 DNA: TGTGCCATCACGCTAGGAAACACTGAAGCTTTCTTT; CDR3 protein: CAITLGNTEAFF; J gene: TRBJ1-1; clone size: NA; V gene: TRBV10-3; D gene: NA
CDR3 DNA: TGCGCCAGCAGCTTGGAGCCCTACGAGCAGTACTTC; CDR3 protein: CASSLEPYEQYF; J gene: TRBJ2-7; clone size: once; V gene: TRBV5-1; D gene: NA
CDR3 DNA: TGTGCCAGCAGCTCTGCACTGACGGTGAGCTCCTACGAGCAGTACTTC; CDR3 protein: CASSSALTVSSYEQYF; J gene: TRBJ2-7; clone size: NA; V gene: TRBV11-1; D gene: NA
CDR3 DNA: TGTGCCAGCAGCAGATACAGGGACTTCTCTGGAAACACCATATATTTT; CDR3 protein: CASSRYRDFSGNTIYF; J gene: TRBJ1-3; clone size: once; V gene: TRBV14; D gene: NA
CDR3 DNA: TGTGCCAGCAGTCCCCATAATCAGCCCCAGCATTTT; CDR3 protein: CASSPHNQPQHF; J gene: TRBJ1-5; clone size: once; V gene: TRBV6-5; D gene: NA
CDR3 DNA: TGTGCCATTAGGGCAGCAGTAGGCACTGAAGCTTTCTTT; CDR3 protein: CAIRAAVGTEAFF; J gene: TRBJ1-1; clone size: NA; V gene: TRBV10-3; D gene: NA
CDR3 DNA: TGTGCCAGCAGCCCGAGGACGGATATGAACACTGAAGCTTTCTTT; CDR3 protein: CASSPRTDMNTEAFF; J gene: TRBJ1-1; clone size: NA; V gene: TRBV7-6; D gene: NA
CDR3 DNA: TGTGCCAGCAGCACACCGACAGGGGGCCGATCAGATACGCAGTATTTT; CDR3 protein: CASSTPTGGRSDTQYF; J gene: TRBJ2-3; clone size: once; V gene: TRBV11-2; D gene: TRBD1
CDR3 DNA: TGTGCCAGCTCACCAACTTGGCAGGGGGGGGATCAGCCCCAGCATTTT; CDR3 protein: CASSPTWQGGDQPQHF; J gene: TRBJ1-5; clone size: NA; V gene: TRBV18; D gene: TRBD1
CDR3 DNA: TGTGCCAGCAGCCAAGACAGGCATGAGACCCAGTACTTC; CDR3 protein: CASSQDRHETQYF; J gene: TRBJ2-5; clone size: NA; V gene: TRBV7-7; D gene: NA
CDR3 DNA: TGTGCCAGCAGTGTCGAGAATGAGCAGTTCTTC; CDR3 protein: CASSVENEQFF; J gene: TRBJ2-1; clone size: NA; V gene: TRBV2; D gene: NA
CDR3 DNA: TGTGCCAGTTCCATAGCGGGAGGAATAGAGACCCAGTACTTC; CDR3 protein: CASSIAGGIETQYF; J gene: TRBJ2-5; clone size: NA; V gene: TRBV19; D gene: TRBD2
CDR3 DNA: TGTGCCAGCAGTTCCCAGCGGGGGCGGCAAGAGACCCAGTACTTC; CDR3 protein: CASSSQRGRQETQYF; J gene: TRBJ2-5; clone size: NA; V gene: TRBV6-5; D gene: TRBD2
CDR3 DNA: TGTGCCAGTAGCCTAACCGTAGGGAGTCAGCCCCAGCATTTT; CDR3 protein: CASSLTVGSQPQHF; J gene: TRBJ1-5; clone size: NA; V gene: TRBV19; D gene: NA
CDR3 DNA: TGTGCCAGCAGCGGACAGGGGGCTGGAAACACTGAAGCTTTCTTT; CDR3 protein: CASSGQGAGNTEAFF; J gene: TRBJ1-1; clone size: NA; V gene: TRBV27; D gene: TRBD1
CDR3 DNA: TGTGCCAGTAGTCCTGAGGGGCTCGTCTTTAACTATGGCTACACCTTC; CDR3 protein: CASSPEGLVFNYGYTF; J gene: TRBJ1-2; clone size: NA; V gene: TRBV19; D gene: NA
CDR3 DNA: TGCGCCAGCTTCGGACTAGCGGGAGATAATGAGCAGTTCTTC; CDR3 protein: CASFGLAGDNEQFF; J gene: TRBJ2-1; clone size: NA; V gene: TRBV5-1; D gene: TRBD2
CDR3 DNA: TGTGCCAGCAGCCAAGAAGGAGAACCCTCGGGCCACGAGCAGTACTTC; CDR3 protein: CASSQEGEPSGHEQYF; J gene: TRBJ2-7; clone size: once; V gene: TRBV4-2; D gene: NA
CDR3 DNA: TGCAGCGCTCCGACTAGCGGCCCGTACAATGAGCAGTTCTTC; CDR3 protein: CSAPTSGPYNEQFF; J gene: TRBJ2-1; clone size: NA; V gene: TRBV29-1; D gene: TRBD2
CDR3 DNA: TGTGCCAGCAGTGAAGACGGGAATCAGCCCCAGCATTTT; CDR3 protein: CASSEDGNQPQHF; J gene: TRBJ1-5; clone size: few; V gene: TRBV6-1; D gene: NA
CDR3 DNA: TGTGCCAGCAACAGGGGGCGAGTAGACGAGCAGTACTTC; CDR3 protein: CASNRGRVDEQYF; J gene: TRBJ2-7; clone size: NA; V gene: TRBV28; D gene: TRBD1
CDR3 DNA: TGTGCCAGCAGCTTCTCCGGGACAGGGATGAACACTGAAGCTTTCTTT; CDR3 protein: CASSFSGTGMNTEAFF; J gene: TRBJ1-1; clone size: NA; V gene: TRBV7-9; D gene: TRBD1
CDR3 DNA: TGTGCCTGGAGCCCATGGGGGGGGCGTGGCAATCAGCCCCAGCATTTT; CDR3 protein: CAWSPWGGRGNQPQHF; J gene: TRBJ1-5; clone size: NA; V gene: TRBV30; D gene: NA
CDR3 DNA: TGCAGCGCCCGACAGGTCTCTGGCTATGGCTACACCTTC; CDR3 protein: CSARQVSGYGYTF; J gene: TRBJ1-2; clone size: NA; V gene: TRBV29-1; D gene: NA
CDR3 DNA: TGTGCCAGCATGAGAGTCACTAATGAAAAACTGTTTTTT; CDR3 protein: CASMRVTNEKLFF; J gene: TRBJ1-4; clone size: NA; V gene: TRBV28; D gene: NA
CDR3 DNA: TGTGCCAGCAGCCTGAGACAGTCCTATGGCTACACCTTC; CDR3 protein: CASSLRQSYGYTF; J gene: TRBJ1-2; clone size: NA; V gene: TRBV5-6; D gene: NA
CDR3 DNA: TGTGCCAGTTTAGCGGGGGTAGCGAACACCGGGGAGCTGTTTTTT; CDR3 protein: CASLAGVANTGELFF; J gene: TRBJ2-2; clone size: NA; V gene: TRBV19; D gene: TRBD2
CDR3 DNA: TGCGCCAGCAGCTCTGGGGCGGGAGAAGCGGGTGAGCAGTTCTTC; CDR3 protein: CASSSGAGEAGEQFF; J gene: TRBJ2-1; clone size: few; V gene: TRBV5-1; D gene: TRBD2
CDR3 DNA: TGTGCCAGCAGCCTAACTACCTCCCGCTCCTACAATGAGCAGTTCTTC; CDR3 protein: CASSLTTSRSYNEQFF; J gene: TRBJ2-1; clone size: NA; V gene: TRBV7-9; D gene: NA
CDR3 DNA: TGTGCCAGCAGCTTAAGTACGGCTGGGGCCAACGTCCTGACTTTC; CDR3 protein: CASSLSTAGANVLTF; J gene: TRBJ2-6; clone size: NA; V gene: TRBV7-2; D gene: NA
CDR3 DNA: TGTGCCAGCAGCCAGGCCTCCGGGACAGGGCCCTATGGCTACACCTTC; CDR3 protein: CASSQASGTGPYGYTF; J gene: TRBJ1-2; clone size: NA; V gene: TRBV14; D gene: TRBD1
CDR3 DNA: TGTGCCAGCAGTGGTCCTTCAGGGGGCGGAGAGACCCAGTACTTC; CDR3 protein: CASSGPSGGGETQYF; J gene: TRBJ2-5; clone size: NA; V gene: TRBV2; D gene: TRBD1
CDR3 DNA: TGTGCCAGCAGTGAAAAAGGCAATCAGCCCCAGCATTTT; CDR3 protein: CASSEKGNQPQHF; J gene: TRBJ1-5; clone size: NA; V gene: TRBV2; D gene: NA
CDR3 DNA: TGTGCCAGCAGTACACAGGGGGCCTACTCCTACGAGCAGTACTTC; CDR3 protein: CASSTQGAYSYEQYF; J gene: TRBJ2-7; clone size: NA; V gene: TRBV27; D gene: TRBD1
CDR3 DNA: TGTGCCAGCAGCCAAGGGACAGGGGGTGGCTACACCTTC; CDR3 protein: CASSQGTGGGYTF; J gene: TRBJ1-2; clone size: few; V gene: TRBV14; D gene: TRBD1
CDR3 DNA: TGTGCCAGCAGCCAAGATGCTTGGGGAATCTACAATGAGCAGTTCTTC; CDR3 protein: CASSQDAWGIYNEQFF; J gene: TRBJ2-1; clone size: NA; V gene: TRBV14; D gene: NA
CDR3 DNA: TGTGCCAGCAGTGAAGCTACGGGAGGGCTTTTCGAGCAGTACTTC; CDR3 protein: CASSEATGGLFEQYF; J gene: TRBJ2-7; clone size: NA; V gene: TRBV6-1; D gene: TRBD2
CDR3 DNA: TGTGCCAGCAGCCAAGAGGGATCGGTCCTGAACACTGAAGCTTTCTTT; CDR3 protein: CASSQEGSVLNTEAFF; J gene: TRBJ1-1; clone size: NA; V gene: TRBV4-2; D gene: NA